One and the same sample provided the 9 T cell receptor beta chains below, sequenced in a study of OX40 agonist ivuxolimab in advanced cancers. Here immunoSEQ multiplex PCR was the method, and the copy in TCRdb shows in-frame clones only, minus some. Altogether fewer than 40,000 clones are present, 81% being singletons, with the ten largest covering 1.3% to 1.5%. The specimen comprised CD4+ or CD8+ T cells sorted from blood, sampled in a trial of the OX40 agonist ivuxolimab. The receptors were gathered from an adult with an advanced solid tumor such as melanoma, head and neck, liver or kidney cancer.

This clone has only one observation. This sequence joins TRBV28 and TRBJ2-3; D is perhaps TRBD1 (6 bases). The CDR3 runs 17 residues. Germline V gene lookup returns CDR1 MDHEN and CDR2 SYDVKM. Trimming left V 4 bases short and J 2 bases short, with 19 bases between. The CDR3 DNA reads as TGTGCCAGCAGTTCCCGGCTCACAGGGTTGACCACAGATACGCAGTATTTT. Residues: CASSSRLTGLTTDTQYF.

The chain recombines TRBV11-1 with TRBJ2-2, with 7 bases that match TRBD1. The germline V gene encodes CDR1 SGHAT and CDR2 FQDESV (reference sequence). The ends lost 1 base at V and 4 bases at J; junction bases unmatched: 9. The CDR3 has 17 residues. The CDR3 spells CASSLGTGTVATGELFF. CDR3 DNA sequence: TGTGCCAGCAGCTTAGGGACCGGGACAGTGGCCACCGGGGAGCTGTTTTTT.

CDR3 region: CASSVLGTARETQYF. CDR3 nucleotide sequence: TGCGCCAGCAGCGTTTTAGGGACAGCACGAGAGACCCAGTACTTC. V gene TRBV5-1 combines with J gene TRBJ2-5, with 7 bases fitting TRBD1. CDR3 length: 15 amino acids. Germline V gene sequence: CDR1 SGHRS, CDR2 YFSETQ. Trimming at V came to 4 bases and at J to 4 bases, leaving 10 bases not matched to a gene.

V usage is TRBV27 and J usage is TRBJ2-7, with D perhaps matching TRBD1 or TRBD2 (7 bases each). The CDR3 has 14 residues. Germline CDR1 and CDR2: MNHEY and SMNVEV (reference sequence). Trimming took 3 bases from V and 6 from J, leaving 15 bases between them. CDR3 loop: CASSFAQGRGEQYF. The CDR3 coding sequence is TGTGCCAGCAGTTTTGCACAGGGGAGGGGCGAGCAGTACTTC.

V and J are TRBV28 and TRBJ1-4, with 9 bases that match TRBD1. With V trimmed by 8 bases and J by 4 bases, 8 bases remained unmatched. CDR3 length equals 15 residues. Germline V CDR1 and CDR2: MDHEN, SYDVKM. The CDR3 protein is CASRSPTGGNEKLFF. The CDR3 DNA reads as TGTGCCAGCCGAAGTCCGACAGGGGGTAATGAAAAACTGTTTTTT.

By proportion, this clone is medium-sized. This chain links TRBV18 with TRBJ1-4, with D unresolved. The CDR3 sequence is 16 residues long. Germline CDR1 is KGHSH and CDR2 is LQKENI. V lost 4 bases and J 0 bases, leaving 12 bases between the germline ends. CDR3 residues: CASSLYPEATNEKLFF. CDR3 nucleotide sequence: TGTGCCAGCTCACTTTATCCAGAGGCAACTAATGAAAAACTGTTTTTT.

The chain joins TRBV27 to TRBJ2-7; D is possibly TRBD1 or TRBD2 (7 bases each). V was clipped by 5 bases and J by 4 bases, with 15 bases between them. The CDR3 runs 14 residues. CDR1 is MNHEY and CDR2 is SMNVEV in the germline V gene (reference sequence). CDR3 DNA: TGTGCCAGCAGTAGCGGGACAGTGACTTACGAGCAGTACTTC. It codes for CASSSGTVTYEQYF.

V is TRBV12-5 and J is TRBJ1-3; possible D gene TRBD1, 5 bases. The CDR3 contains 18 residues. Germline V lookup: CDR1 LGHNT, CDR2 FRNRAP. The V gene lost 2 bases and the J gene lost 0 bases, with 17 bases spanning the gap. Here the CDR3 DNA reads TGTGCTAGTGGTTTGCGACTTCAGGGCCTCTACTCTGGAAACACCATATATTTT. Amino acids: CASGLRLQGLYSGNTIYF.

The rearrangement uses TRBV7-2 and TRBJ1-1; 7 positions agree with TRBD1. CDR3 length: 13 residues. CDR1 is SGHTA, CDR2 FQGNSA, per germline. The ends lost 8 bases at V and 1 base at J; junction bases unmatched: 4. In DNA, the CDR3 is TGTGCCAGCCAGGGACAGCCGAACACTGAAGCTTTCTTT. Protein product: CASQGQPNTEAFF. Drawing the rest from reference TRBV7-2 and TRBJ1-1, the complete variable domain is GAGVSQSPSNKVTEKGKDVELRCDPISGHTALYWYRQSLGQGLEFLIYFQGNSAPDKSGLPSDRFSAERTGGSVSTLTIQRTQQEDSAVYLCASQGQPNTEAFFGQGTRLTVV.